This T cell receptor (beta chain) was observed in a study of PD-L1 blockade in urothelial cancer. As for the study in general: Patients commenced atezolizumab in the mid-2010s, and it was given at 1,200 mg intravenously every 3 weeks. Blood analysis occurred 3 weeks (second dose) and 6 weeks after treatment start. Anywhere from 0 to 3 prior chemotherapy regimens had been received by patients.

Time point given: peripheral blood 6 weeks after treatment start. Into every PCR, synthetic TCR analog templates were spiked. Only in-frame clones appear in the TCRdb table, and some are missing; sequencing was by immunoSEQ multiplex PCR. Of about 120,000 clones listed, 80% to 95% are singletons. V was cut by 1 base and J by 3 bases, with 12 bases left in between. In germline, CDR1 is SGHVS, CDR2 FQNEAQ. CDR3 length: 15 residues. The genes are TRBV7-8 and TRBJ2-5; D ambiguous. This TCR came from a man aged 55 to 70 with urothelial cancer. This specimen was PBMCs, taken around atezolizumab (anti-PD-L1) treatment. The CDR3 DNA follows: TGTGCCAGCAGCTTAGTACCAGCTACTAAAGAGACCCAGTACTTC. It encodes CASSLVPATKETQYF.